Sequencing of this TCR beta chain was carried out in a study of blood T cell repertoires in COVID-19. Across the study: Samples taken during acute and convalescent COVID-19 were collected in the United States, Italy and Spain. Sources were T cells, B-cell-depleted T cells, or PBMCs; the material itself was cDNA or gDNA.

Authors' data handling: How many nucleated cells were present was estimated from reference gene primer amplification. Method: immunoSEQ multiplex PCR; TCRdb's copy keeps in-frame clones and lacks some. V and J calls and clone size are given by that table; D and trimming were obtained from the DNA. The sample shows approximately 180,000 clones, around 90% of them seen only once. From germline, CDR1 is SGHDT and CDR2 YYEEEE. This CDR3 is 12 amino acids long. V lost 1 base and J 4 bases, leaving 6 bases between the germline ends. The chain is built from TRBV5-6 and TRBJ2-7, with D hard to call. The TCR originated in a woman in her 50s with acute or convalescent COVID-19. Sequences were obtained from peripheral blood. The CDR3 coding sequence is TGTGCCAGCAGCTTGAGCTTTTACGAGCAGTACTTC. Its protein is CASSLSFYEQYF.